A selection of T cell receptor beta chains follows, all from one sample in a study of T cell responses to AZD1222 COVID-19 vaccine. Sequencing used immunoSEQ multiplex PCR; TCRdb keeps in-frame clones, though not all of them. The table lists approximately 110,000 clones, roughly 84% of them singletons. The starting material was peripheral blood, obtained on day 0 of AZD1222 vaccination. The source is an adult in good health. The CDR3 runs from the conserved cysteine through the conserved F or W. The D gene is left open where the match is weak. Size values are once, few and many counts, or a class for expanded clones, and some rows have none.

D,size,V,J,DNA,CDR3
.,.,TRBV11-3,TRBJ2-5,TGTGCCAGCAGCTGGGGGCGTCGAGGGACCCAGTACTTC,CASSWGRRGTQYF
.,.,TRBV7-5,TRBJ2-7,TGTGCCAGAAGCTTAAGCTCTAGCGGGTGTTCAGCCTACGAGCAGTACTTC,CARSLSSSGCSAYEQYF
TRBD2,.,TRBV28,TRBJ2-1,TGTGCCAGCAGTCCTAGCGGGGCGGGCTACAATGAGCAGTTCTTC,CASSPSGAGYNEQFF
.,.,TRBV2,TRBJ1-1,TGTGCCAGCAGGCTACTCGGGGAGGAAGCTTTCTTT,CASRLLGEEAFF
.,.,TRBV7-2,TRBJ1-5,TGTGCCAGCAGCTCCGGGGGGGGTAGCAATCAGCCCCAGCATTTT,CASSSGGGSNQPQHF
TRBD2,.,TRBV19,TRBJ2-5,TGTGCCAGTAGTACGTTAGCGGGAGAAGAGACCCAGTACTTC,CASSTLAGEETQYF
.,.,TRBV3-1/TRBV3-2,TRBJ1-5,TGTGCCAGCAGCCAGGCGAGCCAGCCCCAGCATTTT,CASSQASQPQHF
.,.,TRBV4-3,TRBJ1-2,TGCGCCAGCAGCCAAGCGGCTAGCAGGAACTATGGCTACACCTTC,CASSQAASRNYGYTF
.,.,TRBV5-1,TRBJ2-7,TGCGCCAGCAGCTCCCCCAGCTCCTACGAGCAGTACTTC,CASSSPSSYEQYF
TRBD2,.,TRBV9,TRBJ2-5,TGTGCCAGCAGCGGTCAGGTGGAACTAGCGAGGGTAGAGACCCAGTACTTC,CASSGQVELARVETQYF
TRBD1,.,TRBV29-1,TRBJ2-6,TGCAGCGTTGAGCCGGACAGGGAGGCCAACGTCCTGACTTTC,CSVEPDREANVLTF
.,.,TRBV7-2,TRBJ1-4,TGTGCCAGCAGCTTAGGTCCGGGTGCAACTAATGAAAAACTGTTTTTT,CASSLGPGATNEKLFF
TRBD1,.,TRBV2,TRBJ2-3,TGTGCCAGCAGCGCCTCCGGACAGGGGGCCGATACGCAGTATTTT,CASSASGQGADTQYF
.,.,TRBV5-1,TRBJ1-1,TGCGCCAGCAGCTTGGCCGTAGGGGTCATGAACACTGAAGCTTTCTTT,CASSLAVGVMNTEAFF
.,once,TRBV11-3,TRBJ2-2,TGTGCCAGCAGCCTCCTACAGGGTAGTCCCGGGGAGCTGTTTTTT,CASSLLQGSPGELFF
.,.,TRBV7-2,TRBJ2-3,TGTGCCAGCAGCCCCGGGACGGGCTCAGATACGCAGTATTTT,CASSPGTGSDTQYF
TRBD1,once,TRBV7-6,TRBJ1-1,TGTGCCAGCAGCTTAGGGGGGACAGGGCCTTCGGCTTTCTTT,CASSLGGTGPSAFF
.,.,TRBV28,TRBJ1-5,TGTGCCAGCAGTTTCGGGATTAGCAATCAGCCCCAGCATTTT,CASSFGISNQPQHF
.,.,TRBV5-1,TRBJ1-2,TGCGCCAGCAGCTTGGGTGGGGTAGGCCTCAACTATGGCTACACCTTC,CASSLGGVGLNYGYTF
.,.,TRBV14,TRBJ2-3,TGTGCCAGCAGCCGGACAGTCAGCACAGATACGCAGTATTTT,CASSRTVSTDTQYF
TRBD1,.,TRBV7-3,TRBJ2-3,TGTGCCAGCAGCCACGGGACAGGGGGCGCAGATACGCAGTATTTT,CASSHGTGGADTQYF
.,.,TRBV7-6,TRBJ1-3,TGTGCCAGCAGCCCTTTGGCGAGCTCTGGAAACACCATATATTTT,CASSPLASSGNTIYF
.,.,TRBV11-3,TRBJ1-1,TGTGCCAGCAGCTTATTTGGGGATTCCACTGAAGCTTTCTTT,CASSLFGDSTEAFF
.,few,TRBV24-1,TRBJ2-7,TGTGCCACCAGTGATCCAGGGGCCCCGGACTACGAGCAGTACTTC,CATSDPGAPDYEQYF
TRBD2,.,TRBV28,TRBJ2-7,TGTGCCAGCAGTTTCCTAGCGGGAGCAACCTACGAGCAGTACTTC,CASSFLAGATYEQYF
.,.,TRBV5-1,TRBJ1-2,TGCGCCAGCAGCCGGACGGTTAACTATGGCTACACCTTC,CASSRTVNYGYTF
.,.,TRBV7-2,TRBJ2-1,TGTGCCAGCAGCTATTATGCACTGGGGGGCCGGACTAACAATGAGCAGTTCTTC,CASSYYALGGRTNNEQFF
.,.,TRBV18,TRBJ1-1,TGTGCCAGCTCAGCAGGCGGGAACACTGAAGCTTTCTTT,CASSAGGNTEAFF
.,.,TRBV9,TRBJ1-1,TGTGCCAGCAGCGTAAGGCCCCGAGGGGGGAACACTGAAGCTTTCTTT,CASSVRPRGGNTEAFF
TRBD1,.,TRBV28,TRBJ2-3,TGTGCCAGCAGTTTCCAGGGGGCGCAGGGAGATACGCAGTATTTT,CASSFQGAQGDTQYF
TRBD1,.,TRBV28,TRBJ1-4,TGTGCCAGCAGTCATAGAGTAGGGGGCTGGACTAATGAAAAACTGTTTTTT,CASSHRVGGWTNEKLFF
.,once,TRBV13,TRBJ1-3,TGTGCCAGCAGACAGTCGCGAGACTCTGGAAACACCATATATTTT,CASRQSRDSGNTIYF
.,few,TRBV7-6,TRBJ2-2,TGTGCCAGCAGCTTAGCACCACAAGTCGGGGAGCTGTTTTTT,CASSLAPQVGELFF
.,.,TRBV5-4,TRBJ2-7,TGTGCCAGCAGCTTTCAGGGAGGCGGCTACGAGCAGTACTTC,CASSFQGGGYEQYF
.,.,TRBV4-3,TRBJ2-2,TGCGCCAGCAGCCAAGGAGTTACCGGGGAGCTGTTTTTT,CASSQGVTGELFF
.,once,TRBV28,TRBJ2-7,TGTGCCAGCAGCCGGCCCTTTGGATCCTACGAGCAGTACTTC,CASSRPFGSYEQYF
TRBD1,.,TRBV19,TRBJ2-7,TGTGCCAGTAGTAAGACAGGGGGTTTTTACGAGCAGTACTTC,CASSKTGGFYEQYF
TRBD2,.,TRBV11-3,TRBJ2-1,TGTGCCAGCAGCGGTACTAGCGGGATATACAATGAGCAGTTCTTC,CASSGTSGIYNEQFF
TRBD1,.,TRBV5-1,TRBJ2-7,TGCGCCAGCAGCGCGTGGACAGGGGGAGACTACGAGCAGTACTTC,CASSAWTGGDYEQYF
.,.,TRBV2,TRBJ2-3,TGTGCCAGTTCGAGAGAGGACTCCTCCCAGACGCAGTATTTT,CASSREDSSQTQYF
.,.,TRBV11-2,TRBJ2-5,TGTGCCAGCAGCCTAGACCGGACAAAAGAGACCCAGTACTTC,CASSLDRTKETQYF
.,.,TRBV5-8,TRBJ1-1,TGTGCCAGCAGAAGGGACACCTTGAACACTGAAGCTTTCTTT,CASRRDTLNTEAFF
.,.,TRBV18,TRBJ1-1,TGTGCCAGCTCACCGGAAGTGAACACTGAAGCTTTCTTT,CASSPEVNTEAFF
TRBD1,.,TRBV14,TRBJ2-7,TGTGCCAGCAGCCAAGTTGGGACAGGGTCCTACGAGCAGTACTTC,CASSQVGTGSYEQYF
TRBD1,.,TRBV25-1,TRBJ1-1,TGTGCCAGCAGTGCCGCCGGGACAGGGAACACTGAAGCTTTCTTT,CASSAAGTGNTEAFF
TRBD1,.,TRBV11-2,TRBJ2-1,TGTGCCAGCACCACAGGGACCAGGGGGTTTGATGTTGAGCAGTTCTTC,CASTTGTRGFDVEQFF
.,.,TRBV3-1/TRBV3-2,TRBJ2-7,TGTGCCAGCAGCGTAAGCTCCTACGAGCAGTACTTC,CASSVSSYEQYF
TRBD2,.,TRBV12-3/TRBV12-4,TRBJ2-3,TGTGCCAGCAGTTTCGGGAGGACCGAGTATTTT,CASSFGRTEYF
TRBD1,.,TRBV4-2,TRBJ2-3,TGTGCCAGCAGCCAAGAATTACAGGGGGCGGATACGCAGTATTTT,CASSQELQGADTQYF
TRBD1,.,TRBV4-1,TRBJ2-7,TGCGCCAGCAGCCCTAGGACAGGGGACTACGAGCAGTACTTC,CASSPRTGDYEQYF
TRBD2,.,TRBV7-2,TRBJ2-5,TGTGCCAGCAGCGACTTCCCGCGGTGGGAGGGCGAGGAGACCCAGTACTTC,CASSDFPRWEGEETQYF
TRBD1,.,TRBV28,TRBJ1-5,TGTGCCAGCAGTTTAACGACAGGGGGCCAGCCCCAGCATTTT,CASSLTTGGQPQHF
.,once,TRBV7-8,TRBJ2-3,TGTGCCAGCAGCTTAGTGGGTTCGGGAGATACGCAGTATTTT,CASSLVGSGDTQYF
.,.,TRBV6-5,TRBJ1-6,TGTGCCAGCAGTCATCAGAGGGGAGGAGGTTCACCCCTCCACTTT,CASSHQRGGGSPLHF
.,few,TRBV2,TRBJ2-2,TGTGCCAGTAGAGACACCGGGGAGCTGTTTTTT,CASRDTGELFF
TRBD1,.,TRBV2,TRBJ1-1,TGTGCCAGCAGTGAAGCCGGGACAGGGGTCACTGAAGCTTTCTTT,CASSEAGTGVTEAFF
.,.,TRBV13,TRBJ1-2,TGTGCCAGCAGCTTAAGGGACCTGGGGGACTATGGCTACACCTTC,CASSLRDLGDYGYTF
.,.,TRBV19,TRBJ2-5,TGTGCCAGTAGTAACCTGCAGCAGGGAGAGACCCAGTACTTC,CASSNLQQGETQYF
.,.,TRBV7-9,TRBJ1-2,TGTGCCAGCAGCTTAGACTCCAGGTACCACTATGGCTACACCTTC,CASSLDSRYHYGYTF